The 31 T cell receptor beta chains listed next were all sequenced from one sample in a study of blood T cells in healthy people across ages. For the second PCR, which ran for about 7 to 12 cycles, a sample-barcoded 5' primer and a J-beta primer mix were used. A single record per CDR3 protein comes from TCRdb applying MiXCR to the 5' RACE reads. The sample lists around 820,000 distinct CDR3 sequences, around 25% seen once, with under 4% in the top ten. The sample also formed part of further work on T cells of mothers and their children.

Input material: blood. These receptor sequences come from a boy between 10 and 17 years old in good health.

The V gene is TRBV9, the J gene TRBJ2-5; tentative D call: TRBD1 (6 bases). TRBJ2-7 explains the end of the DNA better; the J call may be wrong. Germline values: CDR1 SGDLS, CDR2 YYNGEE. The CDR3 is 14 residues long. The CDR3 here is CASSVVQEGGEQYF. Here the CDR3 DNA reads TGTGCCAGCAGCGTAGTTCAGGAAGGGGGCGAGCAGTACTTC.

The sample holds a few counts of this clonotype. The chain uses TRBV29-1 and TRBJ2-1; no reliable D call. V was shortened by 4 bases and J by 1 base, with 11 bases between the two germline ends. The CDR3 runs to 14 residues. The germline V gene encodes CDR1 SQVTM and CDR2 ANQGSEA. The CDR3 loop reads CSVGPGTSYNEQFF. In nucleotides, the CDR3 is TGCAGCGTTGGTCCCGGAACTTCCTACAATGAGCAGTTCTTC.

This chain joins TRBV2 and TRBJ2-5; D may be TRBD1 (6 bases). The CDR3 has 14 amino acids. Trimming took off 7 bases at V and 4 bases at J, with 16 bases between the two ends. CDR1 SNHLY and CDR2 FYNNEI come from the germline V gene. The CDR3 region has the DNA TGTGCCAGCACTCTTCAGGGGACGGGAGAGACCCAGTACTTC. Its translation: CASTLQGTGETQYF.

The rearrangement uses TRBV12-3 or TRBV12-4 and TRBJ2-3; perhaps D is TRBD1 or TRBD2 (5 bases each). This CDR3 contains 17 residues. With 6 bases removed from V and 2 bases from J, the gap between germline ends came to 21 bases. CDR3 loop: CASSSQGVAQVTDTQYF. CDR3 nucleotides: TGTGCCAGCAGCTCTCAAGGGGTAGCGCAGGTCACAGATACGCAGTATTTT.

The chain is built from TRBV20-1 and TRBJ2-3; TRBD1 aligns across 7 bases. The germline V gene encodes CDR1 DFQATT and CDR2 SNEGSKA (reference sequence). The trim removed 7 bases at V and 0 bases at J, leaving 7 bases unmatched. CDR3 length: 14 residues. In nucleotides, the CDR3 is TGCAGTGGTGAGGGGGCCCCGAGCACAGATACGCAGTATTTT. Residues: CSGEGAPSTDTQYF.

This clonotype was recorded a few times. The gene calls are TRBV7-8 and TRBJ2-7, with a weak D call TRBD1 (5 bases). V lost 1 base to trimming and J lost 2 bases, with 15 bases between them. There are 16 residues in the CDR3. Per the germline V gene, CDR1 is SGHVS and CDR2 is FQNEAQ. CDR3 DNA: TGTGCCAGCAGCTTAGAAGCCAGGGTTATCCCCTACGAGCAGTACTTC. Translation: CASSLEARVIPYEQYF.

This chain links TRBV20-1 with TRBJ1-6, with 7 positions matching TRBD1. Unmatched junction bases numbered 9, after V lost 6 bases and J lost 7 bases. This CDR3 has 14 residues. Germline CDR1 and CDR2: DFQATT and SNEGSKA (reference sequence). CDR3 DNA: TGCAGTGCCCGAAGGTCACAGGGGAATTCACCCCTCCACTTT. Residues: CSARRSQGNSPLHF.

V gene TRBV29-1 combines with J gene TRBJ2-1; TRBD2 matches 7 bases. The germline CDR1 and CDR2 sequences are SQVTM and ANQGSEA. J was trimmed by 7 bases and V by 6 bases; bases with no gene match: 12. The CDR3 is 14 residues long. The CDR3 nucleotides read TGCAGCGTACGGGCGCCGGGACTACAAAATGAGCAGTTCTTC. Translated, it gives CSVRAPGLQNEQFF.

In the case of this clonotype: The junction shows a germline mismatch at one end, possibly a read error. V usage is TRBV28 and J usage is TRBJ1-5; possible D gene TRBD1, 6 bases. The CDR3 consists of 17 residues. Germline lookup yields CDR1 MDHEN and CDR2 SYDVKM. CDR3 nucleotide sequence: TGTGCCAGCGGTTTACAGACAGGACCCCTTAGCAATCAGCCCCAGCATTTT. It yields the protein CASGLQTGPLSNQPQHF.

This clonotype was seen more than once but under ten times. This rearrangement joins TRBV27 to TRBJ2-5; TRBD1 might be the D (7 bases). The J call is doubtful: the DNA matches TRBJ2-7 better. The germline V gene has CDR1 MNHEY and CDR2 SMNVEV (reference sequence). The CDR3 has 13 residues. CDR3 in DNA: TGTGCCAGCAGTCCTTTCAGGGGGGACGAGCAGTACTTC. This encodes CASSPFRGDEQYF.

In DNA, the CDR3 is TGCGCCAGCAGCCAAGAGAGGAGTTACACTGAAGCTTTCTTT. Residues: CASSQERSYTEAFF. The chain couples TRBV4-3 to TRBJ1-1; D remains ambiguous. The length of the CDR3 is 14 residues. With 0 bases removed from V and 3 bases from J, the gap between germline ends came to 8 bases. Germline assignment: CDR1 LGHNA and CDR2 YSLEER.

Concerning this clonotype itself: At one of its ends the junction is not consistent with the germline gene, which may arise from a read error. The chain employs TRBV6-2 or TRBV6-3 and TRBJ2-3; the match to TRBD2 covers 11 bases. CDR1 is MNHEY, CDR2 SVGEGT, per germline. This CDR3 region has 16 residues. CDR3 region: CTSSLSGLAVTDTQYF. Here the CDR3 DNA reads TGTACCAGCAGTTTGTCGGGACTAGCGGTCACAGATACGCAGTATTTT.

The chain joins TRBV7-9 to TRBJ2-7, with a tentative D call TRBD2 (5 bases). CDR1 is SEHNR and CDR2 is FQNEAQ in the germline V gene (reference sequence). This CDR3 has 14 amino acids. Trimming took off 4 bases at V and 2 bases at J, with 12 bases between the two ends. DNA of the CDR3: TGTGCCAGCAGCTACCGTGGGAGTGCCTACGAGCAGTACTTC. Protein: CASSYRGSAYEQYF.

This clonotype was found a few times. The rearrangement uses TRBV25-1 and TRBJ2-3; tentative D call: TRBD2 (6 bases). V lost 1 base, J lost 2 bases, and 13 bases lay in between. Germline V gives CDR1 MGHDK, CDR2 SYGVNS. The CDR3 runs to 16 residues. The CDR3 region is CASSEFSGQNTDTQYF. DNA for the CDR3: TGTGCCAGCAGTGAATTCAGCGGGCAAAACACAGATACGCAGTATTTT.

This clonotype was detected only a few times. The chain combines TRBV4-3 with TRBJ2-5; 8 bases are shared with TRBD2. The end of the DNA is better explained by TRBJ2-7, so the J call may be wrong. Germline CDR1 LGHNA, CDR2 YSLEER. The CDR3 runs 15 residues. The CDR3 nucleotides are TGCGCCAGCAGCCAAGATCGGGAGGGATCCTACGAGCAGTACTTC. This encodes CASSQDREGSYEQYF.

This clonotype was seen a few times. V is TRBV29-1 and J is TRBJ2-1; no clear D gene. Germline values: CDR1 SQVTM, CDR2 ANQGSEA. CDR3 length: 13 amino acids. Trimming removed 2 bases from V and 8 bases from J, with 13 bases in between. The CDR3 nucleotides read TGCAGCGTTGAAAGGGCTCTCAGCGATGAGCAGTTCTTC. Its protein product is CSVERALSDEQFF.

This clonotype has a handful of counts. V and J are TRBV3-1 and TRBJ2-7; 8 bases align to TRBD2. Germline V gene sequence: CDR1 LGHDT, CDR2 YNNKEL (reference sequence). The J segment lost 3 bases and the V segment lost 3 bases, leaving 4 bases of the junction unmatched. CDR3 length: 14 amino acids. The CDR3 nucleotides read TGTGCCAGCAGCCACCCCCTAGCGGGCTACGAGCAGTACTTC. This encodes CASSHPLAGYEQYF.

This clonotype occurred a few times. The chain couples TRBV7-3 to TRBJ2-1; tentative D call: TRBD1 (7 bases). This CDR3 contains 15 residues. Trimming pared 5 bases from V and 5 bases from J, leaving 16 bases between. In germline, CDR1 is SGHTA, CDR2 FQGTGA. The CDR3, as DNA: TGTGCCAGCAGCCCCCAGGGGGGCGGAAACAATGAGCAGTTCTTC. Its protein is CASSPQGGGNNEQFF.

J is TRBJ2-5 and V is TRBV5-8; TRBD1 might be the D (5 bases). Judging by the DNA end, TRBJ2-7 fits better; the J call may be wrong. This CDR3 region has 13 residues. CDR1 and CDR2 (germline): SGHTS, YDEGEE. CDR3 bases: TGTGCCCTGCAGGGCCGAACGGTCCACGAGCAGTACTTC. It encodes CALQGRTVHEQYF.

The chain uses TRBV30 and TRBJ2-3; D is ambiguous. Germline-derived CDR1 and CDR2 are GTSNPN and SVGIG (reference sequence). V lost 2 bases, J lost 2 bases, and 14 bases lay in between. The CDR3 loop spans 15 amino acids. The DNA for the CDR3 is TGTGCCTGGAGTTCGGCGGACCTTTACACAGATACGCAGTATTTT. Amino acids: CAWSSADLYTDTQYF.

The V and J genes are TRBV20-1 and TRBJ1-2, with 7 bases identical to TRBD1. The junction had 5 bases not matched to a gene; V was cut back by 4 bases and J by 3 bases. This CDR3 comprises 13 residues. In germline, CDR1 is DFQATT, CDR2 SNEGSKA (reference sequence). The CDR3 DNA reads TGCAGTGCTAAAGGGGGCGTCGACTATGGCTACACCTTC. This gives the protein CSAKGGVDYGYTF.

This clonotype was counted a few times. The V call is TRBV20-1, the J call TRBJ1-6, with TRBD1 identical over 8 bases. Looked up from germline, CDR1 is DFQATT and CDR2 is SNEGSKA (reference sequence). Trimming took 5 bases from V and 9 from J; bases not matched to a gene: 9. The CDR3 loop spans 14 amino acids. The chain's CDR3 is CSAYSTGGTSPLHF. The DNA of the CDR3 is TGCAGTGCTTACAGCACAGGGGGTACTTCACCCCTCCACTTT.

The chain employs TRBV12-3 or TRBV12-4 and TRBJ2-1; 9 nucleotides align to TRBD2. The ends lost 7 bases at V and 7 bases at J; junction bases unmatched: 5. CDR3 length: 13 residues. The CDR3 loop reads CASTPGLANEQFF. The CDR3 coding sequence is TGTGCCAGCACCCCTGGACTAGCGAATGAGCAGTTCTTC.

The CDR3 here is CSAGTEAANTEAFF. The CDR3 DNA follows: TGCAGCGCCGGAACAGAGGCCGCGAACACTGAAGCTTTCTTT. This rearrangement joins TRBV29-1 to TRBJ1-1; no firm D call. This CDR3 contains 14 residues. V lost 7 bases, J lost 1 base, and 16 bases lay in between. The germline V gene has CDR1 SQVTM and CDR2 ANQGSEA.

This clonotype came up a few times. At one end the junction does not follow the germline gene, possibly because of a read error. The chain employs TRBV3-1 and TRBJ2-1, with D unresolved. The closer fit of TRBJ2-7 to the DNA end suggests the J call may be wrong. Per the germline V gene, CDR1 is LGHDT and CDR2 is YNNKEL (reference sequence). The CDR3 consists of 13 residues. The CDR3 bases are TGTGCCAGCAGCCAAGTGCGATCCTGCGAGCAGTACTTC. Amino acid sequence: CASSQVRSCEQYF.

The chain uses TRBV14 and TRBJ2-1; no firm D call. Deletions cut 3 bases from V and 0 bases from J, with 18 bases between. The CDR3 sequence is 18 residues long. CDR1 SGHDN and CDR2 FVKESK come from the germline V gene. In nucleotides, the CDR3 is TGTGCCAGCAGCCATAGTCCGGCCTTGGCGGTCTCCTACAATGAGCAGTTCTTC. Amino acid sequence: CASSHSPALAVSYNEQFF.

The chain couples TRBV7-3 to TRBJ2-3, with D possibly TRBD2 on 7 matching bases. The CDR3 contains 15 residues. CDR1 is SGHTA and CDR2 is FQGTGA in the germline V gene. Trimming took off 2 bases at V and 2 bases at J, with 11 bases between the two ends. CDR3 sequence: CASSLQGTNTDTQYF. The CDR3 DNA follows: TGTGCCAGCAGCTTACAGGGGACTAACACAGATACGCAGTATTTT.

The J gene is TRBJ2-7, the V gene TRBV9; the match to TRBD2 covers 8 bases. Per germline, CDR1 SGDLS and CDR2 YYNGEE. CDR3 length: 15 residues. Losses at the gene ends were 4 bases for V and 4 bases for J; bases not matched to a gene: 10. The CDR3 DNA reads as TGTGCCAGCAGCCCCCGTGATAGCGGGGTTTACGAGCAGTACTTC. The encoded protein is CASSPRDSGVYEQYF.

In its sample, this clonotype was seen a few times. The V call is TRBV29-1, the J call TRBJ1-2; D might be TRBD1 (5 bases). This CDR3 spans 14 amino acids. The germline V and J ends were trimmed by 6 bases and 6 bases, with 20 bases remaining between them. Germline-derived CDR1 and CDR2 are SQVTM and ANQGSEA. The CDR3 bases are TGCAGCGTAGACCGGGACGCATGGAACAATGGCTACACCTTC. It is translated as CSVDRDAWNNGYTF.

CDR3 region: CASRWTSGGNSYEQYF. CDR3 DNA: TGTGCCAGCAGGTGGACTAGCGGGGGAAACTCCTACGAGCAGTACTTC. This rearrangement joins TRBV7-2 to TRBJ2-7; 13 bases map to TRBD2. J gave up 0 bases and V 6 bases, and 5 bases lay outside the gene matches. The length of the CDR3 is 16 residues. CDR1 SGHTA and CDR2 FQGNSA come from the germline V gene.

The V gene is TRBV30, the J gene TRBJ2-7, with a tentative D call TRBD1 (6 bases). The V end lost 1 base, the J end lost 3 bases, and 10 bases lay between the germline ends. From germline, CDR1 is GTSNPN and CDR2 SVGIG (reference sequence). The CDR3 is made up of 13 amino acids. As DNA, the CDR3 is TGTGCCTGGAGTGACCGGGACAACTACGAGCAGTACTTC. Translated, it gives CAWSDRDNYEQYF.